One and the same sample provided the 7 T cell receptor beta chains below, sequenced in a study of blood T cell repertoires in COVID-19. Libraries were prepared by immunoSEQ multiplex PCR; TCRdb keeps only in-frame clonotypes and omits some of them. The table includes about 180,000 clones, about 80% detected once. The sequenced sample was peripheral blood. These receptors were taken from a human donor in a cohort sampled during active COVID-19.

The V gene is TRBV27, the J gene TRBJ2-3, with 11 nucleotides matching TRBD2. After removal of 5 bases from V and 1 base from J, the junction contained 5 bases not matched to a gene. CDR3 length: 16 amino acids. The germline V gene encodes CDR1 MNHEY and CDR2 SMNVEV (reference sequence). The CDR3 DNA sequence: TGTGCCAGCAGTAAAATAGCGGGGGGGGGCACAGATACGCAGTATTTT. Translating gives CASSKIAGGGTDTQYF.

The genes are TRBV7-9 and TRBJ1-3; weak D call: TRBD1 (6 bases). This CDR3 comprises 14 residues. The V gene's germline CDR1 is SEHNR and CDR2 FQNEAQ (reference sequence). V was shortened by 2 bases and J by 2 bases, with 7 bases between the two germline ends. The CDR3 nucleotides are TGTGCCAGCAGCTTACAGGGGCCTGGAAACACCATATATTTT. Translation gives CASSLQGPGNTIYF.

The chain carries TRBV29-1 and TRBJ2-2; 8 bases map to TRBD2. With 7 bases clipped from V and 0 bases from J, the junction kept 4 bases outside the gene matches. The V gene's germline CDR1 is SQVTM and CDR2 ANQGSEA. CDR3 length equals 14 residues. CDR3 nucleotides: TGCAGCGCAAGACTAGCGACGAACACCGGGGAGCTGTTTTTT. As protein: CSARLATNTGELFF.

This clone was picked up one time. The chain employs TRBV6-5 and TRBJ2-7; D might be TRBD2 (6 bases). V was trimmed by 8 bases and J by 4 bases, leaving 15 bases between them. The CDR3 loop spans 13 amino acids. Germline CDR1 and CDR2: MNHEY and SVGAGI. The DNA for the CDR3 is TGTGCCAGCTCCGCCGGGACTCATTACGAGCAGTACTTC. This gives the protein CASSAGTHYEQYF.

This clone came up once. This sequence joins TRBV6-5 and TRBJ1-5; TRBD1 matches at 7 bases. The trim removed 6 bases at V and 5 bases at J, leaving 7 bases unmatched. CDR1 and CDR2 (germline): MNHEY, SVGAGI. This CDR3 has 14 residues. CDR3 sequence reads: CASSPGQPDQPQHF. CDR3 DNA: TGTGCCAGCAGCCCGGGACAGCCAGATCAGCCCCAGCATTTT.

V and J are TRBV29-1 and TRBJ2-3; 10 bases map to TRBD2. Germline CDR1 and CDR2: SQVTM and ANQGSEA. This CDR3 has 14 residues. V dropped 5 bases and J dropped 3; count of bases not matched to a gene: 5. CDR3 in DNA: TGCAGCGTTTCTAGCGGGGGACAAACAGATACGCAGTATTTT. As protein: CSVSSGGQTDTQYF.

This chain links TRBV4-1 with TRBJ1-6; the D is unclear. Looked up from germline, CDR1 is MGHRA and CDR2 is YSYEKL. CDR3 length: 14 amino acids. Trimming stripped 2 bases from V and 10 bases from J, with 12 bases between. The DNA for the CDR3 is TGCGCCAGCAGCCAACTCCTAGAGGGCTCACCCCTCCACTTT. It is translated as CASSQLLEGSPLHF.